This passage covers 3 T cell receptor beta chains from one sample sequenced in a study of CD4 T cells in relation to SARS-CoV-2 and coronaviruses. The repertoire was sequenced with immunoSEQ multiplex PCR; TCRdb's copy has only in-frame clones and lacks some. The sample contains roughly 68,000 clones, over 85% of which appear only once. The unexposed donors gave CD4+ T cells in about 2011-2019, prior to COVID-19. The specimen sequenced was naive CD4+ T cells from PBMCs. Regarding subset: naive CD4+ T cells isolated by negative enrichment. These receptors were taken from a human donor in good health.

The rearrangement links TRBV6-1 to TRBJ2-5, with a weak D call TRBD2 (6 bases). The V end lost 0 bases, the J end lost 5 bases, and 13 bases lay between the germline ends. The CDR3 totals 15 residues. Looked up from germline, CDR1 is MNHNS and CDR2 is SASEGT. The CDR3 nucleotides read TGTGCCAGCAGTGAAGCCCGGGGGAGAGGGGAGACCCAGTACTTC. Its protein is CASSEARGRGETQYF.

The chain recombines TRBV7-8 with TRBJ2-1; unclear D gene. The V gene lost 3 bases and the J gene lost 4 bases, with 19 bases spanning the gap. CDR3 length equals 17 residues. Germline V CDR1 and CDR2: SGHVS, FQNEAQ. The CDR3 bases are TGTGCCAGCAGCTTGAGAACCCGGGCAGAATTTTACAATGAGCAGTTCTTC. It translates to CASSLRTRAEFYNEQFF.

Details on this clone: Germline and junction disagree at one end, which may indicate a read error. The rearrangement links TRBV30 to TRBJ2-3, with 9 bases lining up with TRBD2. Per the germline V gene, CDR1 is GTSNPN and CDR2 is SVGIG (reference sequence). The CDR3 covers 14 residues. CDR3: CAWRPGTSRDTQYF. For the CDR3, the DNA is TGTGCCTGGAGACCAGGGACTAGCAGAGATACGCAGTATTTT.